This T cell receptor (beta chain) derives from a study of cytomegalovirus exposure and HLA in healthy donors. Study at large: Drawn from HLA-typed donors, 80 million to 95 million unique TCRs were held in an early data release. Clustering assigned about 80% of the approximately 390 genotyped donors to the Caucasian-associated ancestry cluster.

Looked up from germline, CDR1 is SQVTM and CDR2 is ANQGSEA. This CDR3 has 14 amino acids. With 5 bases clipped from V and 7 bases from J, the junction kept 11 bases outside the gene matches. PCR amplification relied on 60 Vbeta primers (plus 13 Jbeta primers). Data came from immunoSEQ multiplex PCR; TCRdb stores just in-frame clones and leaves some out. The table shows 60,000 to 75,000 clones, with roughly 72% occurring only once. The material sequenced was PBMCs. This chain uses TRBV29-1 with TRBJ1-1; 9 bases line up with TRBD1. This clonotype was obtained from a woman younger than 45 in good health and CMV-seropositive. The CDR3 DNA follows: TGCAGCGTTACCCCCGTTGGACAGGGGTTTGAAGCTTTCTTT. Its translation: CSVTPVGQGFEAFF. The full variable domain, its missing parts supplied by reference TRBV29-1 and TRBJ1-1, is SAVISQKPSRDICQRGTSLTIQCQVDSQVTMMFWYRQQPGQSLTLIATANQGSEATYESGFVIDKFPISRPNLTFSTLTVSNMSPEDSSIYLCSVTPVGQGFEAFFGQGTRLTVV.